This TCR beta chain derives from a study of T cell changes during pregnancy in multiple sclerosis. Between the trimmed V and J ends, which lost 4 bases and 0 bases, there was a span of 17 bases. Germline loops: CDR1 SGHRS, CDR2 YFSETQ. This CDR3 comprises 16 residues. Profiled with immunoSEQ multiplex PCR; TCRdb holds only in-frame clones, not every one. The sample contains 85,000 to 120,000 clones, 85% to 95% of which appear only once. Sample: peripheral blood, taken after pregnancy. The chain is built from TRBV5-1 and TRBJ2-7; maybe TRBD2 (6 bases). The origin of this receptor is a female donor with multiple sclerosis, enrolled in a pregnancy study. The CDR3 DNA reads TGCGCCAGCAGCCCGGGCCTAGGGGACTTCTCCTACGAGCAGTACTTC. This translates into CASSPGLGDFSYEQYF.